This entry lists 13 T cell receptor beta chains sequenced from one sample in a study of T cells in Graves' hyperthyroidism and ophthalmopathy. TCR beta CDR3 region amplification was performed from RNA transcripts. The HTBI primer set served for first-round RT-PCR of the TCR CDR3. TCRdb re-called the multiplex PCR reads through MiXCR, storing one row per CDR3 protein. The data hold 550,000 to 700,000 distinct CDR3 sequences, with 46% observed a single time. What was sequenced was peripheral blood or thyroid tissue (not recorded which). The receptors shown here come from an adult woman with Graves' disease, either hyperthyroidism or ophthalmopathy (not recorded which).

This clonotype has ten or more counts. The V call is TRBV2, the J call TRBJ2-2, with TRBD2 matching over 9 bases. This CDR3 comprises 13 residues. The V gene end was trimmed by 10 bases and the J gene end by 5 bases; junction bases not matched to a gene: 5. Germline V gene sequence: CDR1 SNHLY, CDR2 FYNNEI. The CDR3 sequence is CATLAGDTGELFF. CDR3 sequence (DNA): TGTGCCACACTAGCGGGTGATACCGGGGAGCTGTTTTTT.

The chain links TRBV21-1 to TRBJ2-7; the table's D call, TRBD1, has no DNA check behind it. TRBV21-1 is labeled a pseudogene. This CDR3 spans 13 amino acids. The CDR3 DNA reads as TGTGCCAGCAGCAAAGGGGGGTATTACGAGCAGTACTTC. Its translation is CASSKGGYYEQYF.

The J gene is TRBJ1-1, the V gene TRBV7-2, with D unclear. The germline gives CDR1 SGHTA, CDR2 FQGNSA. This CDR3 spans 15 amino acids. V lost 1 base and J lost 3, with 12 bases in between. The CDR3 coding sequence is TGTGCCAGCAGCTTAGGAGCGGGGTTGTACACTGAAGCTTTCTTT. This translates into CASSLGAGLYTEAFF.

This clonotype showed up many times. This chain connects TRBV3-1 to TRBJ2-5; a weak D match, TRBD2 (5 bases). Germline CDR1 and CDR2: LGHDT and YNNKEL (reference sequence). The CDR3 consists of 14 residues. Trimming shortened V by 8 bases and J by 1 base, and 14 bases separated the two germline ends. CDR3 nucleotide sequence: TGTGCCAGCCGCCCTCAGCGGTTCCAAGAGACCCAGTACTTC. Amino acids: CASRPQRFQETQYF.

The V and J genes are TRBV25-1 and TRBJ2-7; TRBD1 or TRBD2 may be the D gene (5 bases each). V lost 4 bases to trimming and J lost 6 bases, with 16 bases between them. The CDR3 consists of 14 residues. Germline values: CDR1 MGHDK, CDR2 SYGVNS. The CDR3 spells CASSARGPDLEQYF. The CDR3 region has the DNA TGTGCCAGCAGTGCTAGGGGACCGGACCTCGAGCAGTACTTC.

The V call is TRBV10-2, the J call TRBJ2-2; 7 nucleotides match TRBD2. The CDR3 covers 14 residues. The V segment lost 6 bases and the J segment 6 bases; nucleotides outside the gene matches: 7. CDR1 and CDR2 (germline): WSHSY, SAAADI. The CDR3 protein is CASSGLAVAGELFF. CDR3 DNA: TGCGCCAGCAGCGGGCTAGCGGTCGCCGGGGAGCTGTTTTTT.

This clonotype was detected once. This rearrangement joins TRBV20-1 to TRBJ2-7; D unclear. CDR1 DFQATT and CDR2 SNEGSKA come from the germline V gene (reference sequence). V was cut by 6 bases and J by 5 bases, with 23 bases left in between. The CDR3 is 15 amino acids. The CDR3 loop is CSASSLGRPRHEQYF. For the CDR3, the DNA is TGCAGTGCCAGCTCACTGGGCCGGCCCCGCCACGAGCAGTACTTC.

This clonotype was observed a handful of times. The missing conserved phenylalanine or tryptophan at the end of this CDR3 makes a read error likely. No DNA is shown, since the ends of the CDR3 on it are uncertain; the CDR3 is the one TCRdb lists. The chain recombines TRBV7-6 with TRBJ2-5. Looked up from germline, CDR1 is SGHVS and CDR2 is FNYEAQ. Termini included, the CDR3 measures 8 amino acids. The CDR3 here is CASSLGTR.

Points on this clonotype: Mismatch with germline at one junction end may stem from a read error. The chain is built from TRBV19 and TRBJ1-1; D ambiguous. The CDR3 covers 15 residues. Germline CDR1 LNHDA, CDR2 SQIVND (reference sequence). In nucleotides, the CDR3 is TGTGCCAGTACCGCGGTCGTAGAGATGAACATTGAAGCTTTCTTT. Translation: CASTAVVEMNIEAFF.

CDR3: CATSREGQGARDEKLFF. The CDR3 DNA sequence: TGTGCCACCAGCAGAGAAGGACAGGGGGCGCGGGATGAAAAACTGTTTTTT. The chain is built from TRBV15 and TRBJ1-4, with 11 bases fitting TRBD1. CDR3 length: 17 amino acids. After removal of 0 bases from V and 6 bases from J, the junction contained 6 bases not matched to a gene. Germline V gene sequence: CDR1 LNHNV, CDR2 YYDKDF (reference sequence).

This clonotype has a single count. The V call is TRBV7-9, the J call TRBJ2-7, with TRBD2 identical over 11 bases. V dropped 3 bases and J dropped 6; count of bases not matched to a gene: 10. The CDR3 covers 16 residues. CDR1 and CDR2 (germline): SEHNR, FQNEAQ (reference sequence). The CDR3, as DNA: TGTGCCAGCAGCTTGAGGTGGGGGCTAGCGGGAGGCGAGCAGTACTTC. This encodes CASSLRWGLAGGEQYF.

The CDR3 DNA follows: TGTGCCAGCAGCTTAGGGGGGGGGGTTGGGGCTTTCTTT. It translates to CASSLGGGVGAFF. V usage is TRBV7-6 and J usage is TRBJ1-1, with D possibly TRBD1 on 5 matching bases. Trimming left V 1 base short and J 11 bases short, with 14 bases between. Germline CDR1 is SGHVS and CDR2 is FNYEAQ. The CDR3 is made up of 13 amino acids.

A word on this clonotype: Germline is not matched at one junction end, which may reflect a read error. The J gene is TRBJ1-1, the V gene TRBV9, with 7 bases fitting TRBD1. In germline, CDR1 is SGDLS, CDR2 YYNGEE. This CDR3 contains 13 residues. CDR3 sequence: CASRGSALGEAFF. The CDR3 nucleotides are TGCGCCAGCAGGGGGTCGGCTCTAGGGGAAGCTTTCTTT.